This T cell receptor (beta chain) was profiled in a study of T-cell reconstitution after alpha-beta-depleted transplantation in children. Notes on the study in general: Some patients showed high day-60 TCRbeta diversity, which derived from surviving recipient T cells and thymic progenitors. Counts and diversity of T cells one year after transplant came mostly from newly produced T cells. Reports say that about two months after transplant, the alpha-beta T cells came out of several hundred graft clones that had expanded.

This clonotype was seen at least ten times. Its matching antigen is unknown. It was with unique molecular identifiers that the TCRbeta library was prepared. In TCRdb, the PCR reads were re-called with MiXCR into one record per CDR3 protein. The data show about 460,000 distinct CDR3 sequences, with 8% to 11% seen just once and about 2.1% held by the top ten. The germline CDR1 and CDR2 sequences are MNHEY and SMNVEV (reference sequence). The V segment lost 5 bases and the J segment 12 bases; nucleotides outside the gene matches: 17. The CDR3 is 16 residues long. The chain links TRBV27 to TRBJ2-1; TRBD2 matches 9 bases. The TCR was taken from a child aged 2-15 years with inherited bone marrow failure, due to receive a stem cell transplant. Sequencing used PBMCs, obtained before TCRalphabeta/CD19-depleted stem cell transplant. The CDR3 DNA reads as TGTGCCAGCAGTCCGTTAGCGGGAGAAGTCCCTTTTGTGCAGTTCTTC. This codes for CASSPLAGEVPFVQFF.